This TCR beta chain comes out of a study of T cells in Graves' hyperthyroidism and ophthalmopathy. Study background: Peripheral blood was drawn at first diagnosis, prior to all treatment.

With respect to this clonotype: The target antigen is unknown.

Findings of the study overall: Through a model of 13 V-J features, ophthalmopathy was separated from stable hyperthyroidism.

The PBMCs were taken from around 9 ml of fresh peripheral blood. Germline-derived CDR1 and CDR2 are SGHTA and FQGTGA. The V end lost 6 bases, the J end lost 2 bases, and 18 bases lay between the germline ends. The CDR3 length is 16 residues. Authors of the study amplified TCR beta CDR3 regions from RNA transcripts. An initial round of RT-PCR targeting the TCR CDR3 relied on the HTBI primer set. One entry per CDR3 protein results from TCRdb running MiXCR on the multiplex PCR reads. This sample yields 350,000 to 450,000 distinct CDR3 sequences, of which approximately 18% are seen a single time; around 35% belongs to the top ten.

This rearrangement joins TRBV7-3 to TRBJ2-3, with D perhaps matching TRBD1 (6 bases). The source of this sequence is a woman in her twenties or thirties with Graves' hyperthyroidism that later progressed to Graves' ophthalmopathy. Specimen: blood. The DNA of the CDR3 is TGTGCCAGCAGATTCCAGCCCAGGGGAAACACAGATACGCAGTATTTT. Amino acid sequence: CASRFQPRGNTDTQYF.